The 29 T cell receptor beta chains below all came from one sample that was sequenced in a study of shared clonotypes between healthy human individuals. TCRdb's copy holds only in-frame clones and misses some; the assay was immunoSEQ multiplex PCR. The sample includes millions of clones, 85% to 95% of them seen just once. Source material: naive CD4+ T cells sorted from blood. This sample's subset: CD45RA+ positively selected. Receptors were obtained from a man aged 18 to 30 in good health.

This clone showed up just once. V gene TRBV6-1 combines with J gene TRBJ2-2; D may correspond to TRBD1 or TRBD2 (6 bases each). The length of the CDR3 is 14 residues. Trimming pared 2 bases from V and 7 bases from J, leaving 11 bases between. CDR1 and CDR2 from the germline V gene are MNHNS and SASEGT. Here the CDR3 reads CASSESGALGELFF. In DNA form, the CDR3 reads TGTGCCAGCAGTGAATCGGGGGCACTCGGGGAGCTGTTTTTT.

This clone appeared a few times. This sequence joins TRBV5-1 and TRBJ2-7; D gene unclear. The CDR3 spans 12 residues. V dropped 3 bases and J dropped 2 bases, with 6 bases sitting between them. The germline CDR1 and CDR2 sequences are SGHRS and YFSETQ. CDR3 sequence reads: CASSSSAYEQYF. The CDR3 DNA is TGCGCCAGCAGCTCCTCGGCCTACGAGCAGTACTTC.

This rearrangement joins TRBV18 to TRBJ2-3; 7 nucleotides match TRBD2. The length of the CDR3 is 17 residues. The junction had 16 bases not matched to a gene; V was cut back by 4 bases and J by 6 bases. Looked up from germline, CDR1 is KGHSH and CDR2 is LQKENI. The CDR3 nucleotides read TGTGCCAGCTCACTCACCGGGACTACCATCCGTCCGGATACGCAGTATTTT. Translating gives CASSLTGTTIRPDTQYF.

This chain links TRBV7-9 with TRBJ1-6, with D possibly TRBD1 on 6 matching bases. The CDR3 length is 10 residues. CDR1 SEHNR and CDR2 FQNEAQ come from the germline V gene (reference sequence). The CDR3 region has the DNA TGTGCGACTGGAGGGGGTCCCCTCCACTTT. Encoded protein: CATGGGPLHF.

The chain is built from TRBV30 and TRBJ2-3; TRBD2 matches 7 bases. There are 13 residues in the CDR3. Germline assignment: CDR1 GTSNPN and CDR2 SVGIG (reference sequence). The ends lost 5 bases at V and 3 bases at J; junction bases unmatched: 5. The CDR3 is CAWSRGETDTQYF. The DNA of the CDR3 is TGTGCCTGGTCACGGGGGGAGACAGATACGCAGTATTTT.

The chain combines TRBV28 with TRBJ2-5; D not resolved. CDR1 MDHEN and CDR2 SYDVKM come from the germline V gene. The CDR3 is 14 residues long. Trimming left V 2 bases short and J 3 bases short, with 10 bases between. The CDR3 region has the DNA TGTGCCAGCAGTTTAGCCAATAGAGAAGAGACCCAGTACTTC. It yields the protein CASSLANREETQYF.

This rearrangement joins TRBV5-1 to TRBJ1-2; 7 bases fit TRBD1. The CDR3 is made up of 13 amino acids. V lost 4 bases and J lost 8; bases outside the gene matches: 8. CDR1 is SGHRS, CDR2 YFSETQ, per germline. CDR3 DNA: TGCGCCAGCAGCCCCGACAGGGCTAGCGGCTACACCTTC. Translation gives CASSPDRASGYTF.

This clone turned up a few times. The chain links TRBV5-6 to TRBJ1-1; D remains ambiguous. This CDR3 has 13 residues. Trimming removed 1 base at V and 0 bases at J, with 4 bases between. Germline CDR1 SGHDT, CDR2 YYEEEE. The CDR3 loop reads CASSLHVNTEAFF. The CDR3 nucleotides read TGTGCCAGCAGCTTGCACGTGAACACTGAAGCTTTCTTT.

This chain links TRBV6-5 with TRBJ2-3; D is possibly TRBD1 (6 bases). V shed 10 bases and J shed 9 bases, with 23 bases lying between them. The CDR3 loop spans 14 amino acids. Germline V gives CDR1 MNHEY, CDR2 SVGAGI. CDR3 sequence: CATKGQPTVGTQYF. The CDR3, as DNA: TGTGCCACCAAAGGACAGCCTACTGTCGGCACGCAGTATTTT.

The rearrangement joins TRBV13 to TRBJ2-4; D unresolved. The germline CDR1 and CDR2 sequences are PRHDT and FYEKMQ (reference sequence). V lost 5 bases and J lost 5, with 10 bases in between. The CDR3 extends over 13 amino acids. Written as DNA, the CDR3 is TGTGCCAGCAGCAATCTACCTGAAAACATTCAGTACTTC. Translation gives CASSNLPENIQYF.

The CDR3: CASSVTGEAYF. The CDR3 coding sequence is TGTGCCAGCAGTGTGACCGGGGAAGCGTACTTC. The chain employs TRBV6-1 and TRBJ2-7; TRBD2 might be the D (5 bases). Germline V lookup: CDR1 MNHNS, CDR2 SASEGT. Trimming stripped 4 bases from V and 12 bases from J, with 13 bases between. This CDR3 comprises 11 residues.

The chain joins TRBV4-1 to TRBJ1-1; D is possibly TRBD1 (6 bases). CDR1 is MGHRA and CDR2 is YSYEKL in the germline V gene. CDR3 size: 15 residues. Deletions cut 3 bases from V and 1 base from J, with 12 bases between. CDR3 amino acids: CASSQAGTQNTEAFF. CDR3 DNA: TGCGCCAGCAGCCAGGCCGGGACACAGAACACTGAAGCTTTCTTT.

The V gene is TRBV7-8, the J gene TRBJ2-1; D possibly uses TRBD1 or TRBD2 (5 bases each). With 6 bases removed from V and 5 bases from J, the gap between germline ends came to 14 bases. CDR1 is SGHVS, CDR2 FQNEAQ, per germline. The CDR3 consists of 14 residues. Written as DNA, the CDR3 is TGTGCCAGCAGACCCGGGGCGCGCAACAATGAGCAGTTCTTC. Protein product: CASRPGARNNEQFF.

This clone was seen only once. The chain is built from TRBV12-5 and TRBJ2-7; possible D gene TRBD1, 6 bases. The CDR3 runs to 13 residues. Germline V gene sequence: CDR1 LGHNT, CDR2 FRNRAP. The V and J ends lost 3 bases and 5 bases respectively, with 11 bases between them. Here the CDR3 reads CASGFPWGHEQYF. The CDR3 DNA follows: TGTGCTAGTGGTTTTCCTTGGGGGCACGAGCAGTACTTC.

The chain employs TRBV5-1 and TRBJ2-7; 8 nucleotides line up with TRBD1. CDR1 is SGHRS and CDR2 is YFSETQ in the germline V gene. The CDR3 spans 14 residues. The junction had 6 bases not matched to a gene; V was cut back by 4 bases and J by 3 bases. CDR3 loop: CASSRGDRNYEQYF. The DNA for the CDR3 is TGCGCCAGCAGCCGAGGGGACAGGAACTACGAGCAGTACTTC.

V usage is TRBV6-4 and J usage is TRBJ2-1; 10 positions agree with TRBD2. The CDR3 consists of 14 residues. V gave up 4 bases and J gave up 7 bases; unmatched junction bases: 4. Germline V gene sequence: CDR1 MRHNA, CDR2 SNTAGT. Here the CDR3 DNA reads TGTGCCAGCAGTGCGGGACTAGCGTCGAATGAGCAGTTCTTC. Its translation is CASSAGLASNEQFF.

The DNA for the CDR3 is TGTGCCAGCAGCCGCGGGGGACTAGCGGCGGGATACGAGCAGTACTTC. It specifies CASSRGGLAAGYEQYF. The chain couples TRBV4-2 to TRBJ2-7, with 11 bases lining up with TRBD2. Per germline, CDR1 LGHNA and CDR2 YNFKEQ. The CDR3 length is 16 residues. Trimming at V came to 4 bases and at J to 4 bases, leaving 9 bases not matched to a gene.

CDR3 nucleotide sequence: TGCGCCAGCAGCCCGCAGGGGGGGGATAGCAATCAGCCCCAGCATTTT. This codes for CASSPQGGDSNQPQHF. V is TRBV4-1 and J is TRBJ1-5, with 7 bases identical to TRBD1. Unmatched junction bases numbered 6, after V lost 4 bases and J lost 0 bases. This CDR3 has 16 residues. Germline CDR1 MGHRA, CDR2 YSYEKL.

This rearrangement joins TRBV5-4 to TRBJ2-1; D is perhaps TRBD2 (5 bases). The CDR3 consists of 15 residues. Germline values: CDR1 SGHNT, CDR2 YYREEE (reference sequence). The ends were cut back, 1 base at V and 4 bases at J, with 12 bases in the middle. CDR3 bases: TGTGCCAGCAGCTTGCTTAGCGATACTTACAATGAGCAGTTCTTC. Encoded protein: CASSLLSDTYNEQFF.

The rearrangement uses TRBV6-5 and TRBJ1-5; D is possibly TRBD1 (5 bases). The CDR3 sequence is 15 residues long. V gave up 6 bases and J gave up 6 bases, with 18 bases separating them. The germline V gene encodes CDR1 MNHEY and CDR2 SVGAGI. CDR3 sequence (DNA): TGTGCCAGCAGACGCTGGCAGGGAGTAAGTCAGCCCCAGCATTTT. It is translated as CASRRWQGVSQPQHF.

The rearrangement links TRBV11-1 to TRBJ2-5, with a possible D match to TRBD2 (6 bases). V was trimmed by 3 bases and J by 2 bases, leaving 10 bases between them. The CDR3 has 14 residues. CDR1 is SGHAT, CDR2 FQDESV, per germline (reference sequence). CDR3 loop: CASSFGTQQETQYF. Here the CDR3 DNA reads TGTGCCAGCAGCTTCGGGACTCAACAAGAGACCCAGTACTTC. Full variable domain (remainder filled in from reference TRBV11-1 and TRBJ2-5): EAEVAQSPRYKITEKSQAVAFWCDPISGHATLYWYRQILGQGPELLVQFQDESVVDDSQLPKDRFSAERLKGVDSTLKIQPAELGDSAMYLCASSFGTQQETQYFGPGTRLLVL.

Here the CDR3 DNA reads TGTGCCAGCAGTTACTATGGGGTGGACTACGAGCAGTACTTC. Protein product: CASSYYGVDYEQYF. This sequence joins TRBV6-5 and TRBJ2-7, with D unresolved. Germline V gene data show CDR1 as MNHEY and CDR2 as SVGAGI. The CDR3 length is 14 residues. V gave up 1 base and J gave up 3 bases, with 10 bases separating them.

As concerns this clone: This specimen includes other DNA sequences encoding the same CDR3. The chain joins TRBV4-1 to TRBJ1-2; D call uncertain. V lost 2 bases and J 1 base, leaving 5 bases between the germline ends. CDR1 is MGHRA, CDR2 YSYEKL, per germline. CDR3 length: 13 residues. This CDR3 is CASSQTGNYGYTF. The CDR3 DNA is TGCGCCAGCAGCCAAACGGGTAACTATGGCTACACCTTC.

The rearrangement uses TRBV2 and TRBJ1-4; tentative D call: TRBD1 (5 bases). The CDR3 is 14 residues long. Germline CDR1 reads SNHLY; CDR2 reads FYNNEI. V lost 6 bases and J lost 8, with 16 bases in between. CDR3 nucleotide sequence: TGTGCCAGCAGACCTCCAGGGTTGGGCGAAAAACTGTTTTTT. It codes for CASRPPGLGEKLFF.

The V and J genes are TRBV27 and TRBJ1-6; D may be TRBD1 (6 bases). The CDR3 runs 16 residues. V dropped 6 bases and J dropped 6 bases, with 18 bases sitting between them. CDR1 MNHEY and CDR2 SMNVEV come from the germline V gene (reference sequence). The CDR3 DNA reads as TGTGCCAGCAGCCCCATGGGGGCTTGGAGTAATTCACCCCTCCACTTT. Its protein is CASSPMGAWSNSPLHF.

The CDR3 reads CASSLDGPGRQETQYF. The CDR3 DNA reads as TGTGCCAGCAGCTTGGACGGACCTGGACGCCAAGAGACCCAGTACTTC. The chain is built from TRBV5-6 and TRBJ2-5; D uncertain. CDR3 length: 16 residues. The germline gives CDR1 SGHDT, CDR2 YYEEEE. Trimming removed 0 bases from V and 1 base from J, with 13 bases in between. Full variable domain (missing parts from reference TRBV5-6 and TRBJ2-5): DAGVTQSPTHLIKTRGQQVTLRCSPKSGHDTVSWYQQALGQGPQFIFQYYEEEERQRGNFPDRFSGHQFPNYSSELNVNALLLGDSALYLCASSLDGPGRQETQYFGPGTRLLVL.

This clone was seen only once. The V call is TRBV30, the J call TRBJ1-1, with TRBD1 matching over 7 bases. The CDR3 consists of 11 residues. V lost 7 bases to trimming and J lost 6 bases; unmatched junction nucleotides: 5. Germline CDR1 GTSNPN, CDR2 SVGIG (reference sequence). The CDR3 loop reads CASRGWSEAFF. The CDR3 DNA is TGTGCCTCCAGGGGGTGGTCTGAAGCTTTCTTT.

The chain carries TRBV7-2 and TRBJ2-1; D remains unclear. The CDR3 is made up of 16 amino acids. The V end was cut by 5 bases, the J end by 6 bases, with 20 bases between. Germline V CDR1 and CDR2: SGHTA, FQGNSA. In DNA, the CDR3 is TGTGCCAGCAGCACCCGGACGGATCTTACTTCCAATGAGCAGTTCTTC. Translation: CASSTRTDLTSNEQFF.

CDR3 DNA sequence: TGTGCCAGCAGCGGGTTAGCGGGAGGTTACAATGAGCAGTTCTTC. It specifies CASSGLAGGYNEQFF. V is TRBV9 and J is TRBJ2-1; 10 positions match TRBD2. Unmatched junction bases numbered 4, after V lost 3 bases and J lost 4 bases. Germline V CDR1 and CDR2: SGDLS, YYNGEE. The CDR3 runs to 15 residues.